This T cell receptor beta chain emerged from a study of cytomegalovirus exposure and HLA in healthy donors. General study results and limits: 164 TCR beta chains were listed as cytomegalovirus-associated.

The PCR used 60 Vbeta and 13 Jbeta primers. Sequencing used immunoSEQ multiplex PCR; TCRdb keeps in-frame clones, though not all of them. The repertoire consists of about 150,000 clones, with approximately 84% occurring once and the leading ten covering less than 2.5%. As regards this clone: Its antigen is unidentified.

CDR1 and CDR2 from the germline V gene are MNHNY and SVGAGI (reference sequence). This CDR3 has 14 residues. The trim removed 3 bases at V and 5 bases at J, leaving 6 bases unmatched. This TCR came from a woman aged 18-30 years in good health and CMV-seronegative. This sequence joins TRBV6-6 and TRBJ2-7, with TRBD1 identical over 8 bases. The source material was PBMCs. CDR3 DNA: TGTGCCAGCAGTTATCAGGGGGCGAGGGACGAGCAGTACTTC. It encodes CASSYQGARDEQYF.